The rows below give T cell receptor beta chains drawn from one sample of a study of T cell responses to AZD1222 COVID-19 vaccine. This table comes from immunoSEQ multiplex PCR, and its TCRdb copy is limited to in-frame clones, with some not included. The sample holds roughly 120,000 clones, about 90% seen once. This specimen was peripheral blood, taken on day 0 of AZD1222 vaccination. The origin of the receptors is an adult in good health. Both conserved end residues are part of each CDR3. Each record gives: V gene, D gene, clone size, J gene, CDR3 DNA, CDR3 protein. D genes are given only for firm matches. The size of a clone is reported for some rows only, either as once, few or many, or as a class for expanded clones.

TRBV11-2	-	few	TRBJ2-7	TGTGCCAGCAGAGACTGGACAGACTACGAGCAGTACTTC	CASRDWTDYEQYF
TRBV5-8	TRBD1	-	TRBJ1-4	TGTGCCAGCAGCACCGACAGGGTCGGAAGTGAAAAACTGTTTTTT	CASSTDRVGSEKLFF
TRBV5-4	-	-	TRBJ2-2	TGTGCCAGCAGCCCCTCGCTTACGAGCGGGGAGCTGTTTTTT	CASSPSLTSGELFF
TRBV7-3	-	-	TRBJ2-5	TGTGCCAGCAGCTTAGTGGCAGCCGGTCGCCAAGAGACCCAGTACTTC	CASSLVAAGRQETQYF
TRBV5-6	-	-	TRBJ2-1	TGTGCCAGCGCTGGCGCTGGGGGGTACAATGAGCAGTTCTTC	CASAGAGGYNEQFF
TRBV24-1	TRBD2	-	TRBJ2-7	TGTGCCACCAGTGATGGACTAGCGGGAGGGCGTCACTCCTACGAGCAGTACTTC	CATSDGLAGGRHSYEQYF
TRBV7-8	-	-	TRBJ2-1	TGTGCCAGTTTCAAAGGTAGCGGATACAATGAGCAGTTCTTC	CASFKGSGYNEQFF
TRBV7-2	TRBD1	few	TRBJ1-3	TGTGCCAGCAGCTTAGTTACCCTCCGGGACAGGGTCGGAAACACCATATATTTT	CASSLVTLRDRVGNTIYF
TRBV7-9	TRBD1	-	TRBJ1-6	TGTGCCAGCAGCCCCTTTACAGGGGGGAATTCACCCCTCCACTTT	CASSPFTGGNSPLHF
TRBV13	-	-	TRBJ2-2	TGTGCCAGCAGCTTAAGATCTAGCGAGGCCGGGGAGCTGTTTTTT	CASSLRSSEAGELFF
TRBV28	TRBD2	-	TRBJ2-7	TGTGCCAGCAGTTTATTGTTGGGGGGGTCCTACGAGCAGTACTTC	CASSLLLGGSYEQYF
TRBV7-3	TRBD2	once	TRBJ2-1	TGTGCCAGCAGTTCTAGCGGGAGCCCCTACAATGAGCAGTTCTTC	CASSSSGSPYNEQFF
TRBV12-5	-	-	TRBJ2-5	TGTGCTAGTGGTTTTAGGGCGGAGACCCAGTACTTC	CASGFRAETQYF
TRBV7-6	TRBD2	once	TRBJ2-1	TGTGCCAGCAGCTCTACCAGACGGGGGGGGATATACAATGAGCAGTTCTTC	CASSSTRRGGIYNEQFF
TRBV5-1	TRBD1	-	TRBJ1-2	TGCGCCAGCAGCCCGACAGGGGATGGGTATGGCTACACCTTC	CASSPTGDGYGYTF
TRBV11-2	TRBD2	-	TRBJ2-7	TGTGCCAGCAGCTTAGGGTATGCGGGGGTTACTTCCTACGAGCAGTACTTC	CASSLGYAGVTSYEQYF
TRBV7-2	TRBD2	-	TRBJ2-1	TGTGCCAGCAGCTTAGCGCAAACTAGCGGGGGATTGGGTTACAATGAGCAGTTCTTC	CASSLAQTSGGLGYNEQFF
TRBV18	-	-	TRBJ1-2	TGTGCCAGCTCACCATCCGAGGGGTTTAACTATGGCTACACCTTC	CASSPSEGFNYGYTF
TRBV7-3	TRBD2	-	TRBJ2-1	TGTGCCAGCAGCCCAGCGGGAGGGCCGGACAATGAGCAGTTCTTC	CASSPAGGPDNEQFF
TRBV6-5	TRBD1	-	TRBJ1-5	TGTGCCAGCAGGGGGACAGGGGAAGGGCCCCAGCATTTT	CASRGTGEGPQHF